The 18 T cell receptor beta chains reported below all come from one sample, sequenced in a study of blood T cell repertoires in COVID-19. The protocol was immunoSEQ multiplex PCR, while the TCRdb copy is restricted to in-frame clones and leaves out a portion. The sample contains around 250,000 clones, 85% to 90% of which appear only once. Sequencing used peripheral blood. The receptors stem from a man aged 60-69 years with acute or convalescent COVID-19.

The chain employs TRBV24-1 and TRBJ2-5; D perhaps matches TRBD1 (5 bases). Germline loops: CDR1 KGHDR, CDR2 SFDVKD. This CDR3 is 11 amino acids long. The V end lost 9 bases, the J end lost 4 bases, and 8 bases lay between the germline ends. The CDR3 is CATSGSETQYF. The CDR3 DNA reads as TGTGCCACCTCAGGGTCAGAGACCCAGTACTTC.

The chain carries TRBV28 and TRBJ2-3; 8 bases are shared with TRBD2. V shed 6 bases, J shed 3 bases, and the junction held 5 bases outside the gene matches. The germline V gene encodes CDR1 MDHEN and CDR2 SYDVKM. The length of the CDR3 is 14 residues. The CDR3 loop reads CASRQAGDTDTQYF. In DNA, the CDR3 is TGTGCCAGCAGGCAAGCGGGAGATACAGATACGCAGTATTTT.

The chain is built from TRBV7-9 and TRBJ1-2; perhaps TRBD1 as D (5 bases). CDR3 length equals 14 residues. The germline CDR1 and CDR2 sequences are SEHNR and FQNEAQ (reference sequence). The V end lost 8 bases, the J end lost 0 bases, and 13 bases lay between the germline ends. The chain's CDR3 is CASGPGDTNYGYTF. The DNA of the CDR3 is TGTGCCAGCGGCCCGGGGGATACTAACTATGGCTACACCTTC.

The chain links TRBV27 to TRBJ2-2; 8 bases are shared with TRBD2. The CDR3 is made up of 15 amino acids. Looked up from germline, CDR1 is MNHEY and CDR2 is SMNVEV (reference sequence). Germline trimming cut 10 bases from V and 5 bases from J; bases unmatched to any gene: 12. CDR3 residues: CATRGPAGATGELFF. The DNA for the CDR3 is TGTGCCACCCGGGGCCCAGCGGGAGCGACCGGGGAGCTGTTTTTT.

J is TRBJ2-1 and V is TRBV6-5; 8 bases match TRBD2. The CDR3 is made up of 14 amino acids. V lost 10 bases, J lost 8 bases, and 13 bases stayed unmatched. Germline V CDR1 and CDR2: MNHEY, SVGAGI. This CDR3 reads CATQREIDVYEQFF. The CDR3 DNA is TGTGCCACCCAGCGGGAGATCGACGTTTATGAGCAGTTCTTC.

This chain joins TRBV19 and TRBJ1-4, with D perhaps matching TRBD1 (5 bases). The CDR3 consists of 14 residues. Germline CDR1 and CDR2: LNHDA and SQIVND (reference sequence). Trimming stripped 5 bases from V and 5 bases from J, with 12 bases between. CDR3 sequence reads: CASSGQTANEKLFF. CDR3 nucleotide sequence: TGTGCCAGTAGTGGCCAGACAGCGAATGAAAAACTGTTTTTT.

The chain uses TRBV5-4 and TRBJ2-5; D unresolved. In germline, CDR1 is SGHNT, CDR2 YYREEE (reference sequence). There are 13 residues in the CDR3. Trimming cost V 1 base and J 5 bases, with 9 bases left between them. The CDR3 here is CASSLNSLETQYF. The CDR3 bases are TGTGCCAGCAGCTTGAACAGCCTTGAGACCCAGTACTTC.

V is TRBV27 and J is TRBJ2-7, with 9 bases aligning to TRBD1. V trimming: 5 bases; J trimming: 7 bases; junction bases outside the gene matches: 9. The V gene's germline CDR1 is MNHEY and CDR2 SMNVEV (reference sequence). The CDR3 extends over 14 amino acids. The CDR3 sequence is CASSRSGTGFEQYF. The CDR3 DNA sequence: TGTGCCAGCAGTAGATCCGGGACAGGGTTTGAGCAGTACTTC.

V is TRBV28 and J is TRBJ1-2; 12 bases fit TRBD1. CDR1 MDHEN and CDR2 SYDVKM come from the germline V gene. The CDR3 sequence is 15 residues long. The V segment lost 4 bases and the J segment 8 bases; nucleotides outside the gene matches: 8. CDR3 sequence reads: CASSSRVGTGGGYTF. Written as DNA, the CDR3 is TGTGCCAGCAGTTCACGGGTTGGGACAGGGGGCGGCTACACCTTC.

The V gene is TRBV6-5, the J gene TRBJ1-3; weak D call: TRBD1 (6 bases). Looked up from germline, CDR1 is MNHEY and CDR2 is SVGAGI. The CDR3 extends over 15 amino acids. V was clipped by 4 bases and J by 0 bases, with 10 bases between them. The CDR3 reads CASSWDIRSGNTIYF. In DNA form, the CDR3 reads TGTGCCAGCAGTTGGGACATCCGCTCTGGAAACACCATATATTTT.

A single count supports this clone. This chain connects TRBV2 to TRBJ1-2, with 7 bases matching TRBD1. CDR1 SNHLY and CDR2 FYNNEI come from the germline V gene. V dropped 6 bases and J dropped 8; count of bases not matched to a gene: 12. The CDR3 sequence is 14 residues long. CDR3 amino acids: CASSPRTGGGGYTF. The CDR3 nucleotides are TGTGCCAGCAGCCCAAGGACAGGAGGGGGAGGCTACACCTTC.

CDR3 in amino acids: CASSQLQDQPQHF. CDR3 nucleotides: TGTGCCAGCAGCCAGCTCCAGGATCAGCCCCAGCATTTT. The rearrangement joins TRBV14 to TRBJ1-5, with unresolved D. This CDR3 is 13 amino acids long. V was shortened by 3 bases and J by 5 bases, with 8 bases between the two germline ends. CDR1 is SGHDN, CDR2 FVKESK, per germline.

The CDR3 is CASRQEGNTEAFF. The CDR3, as DNA: TGTGCCAGCAGACAGGAGGGTAACACTGAAGCTTTCTTT. The chain recombines TRBV6-4 with TRBJ1-1, with D maybe TRBD1 (5 bases). The CDR3 runs to 13 residues. Germline V lookup: CDR1 MRHNA, CDR2 SNTAGT. The germline V and J ends were trimmed by 6 bases and 2 bases, with 10 bases remaining between them.

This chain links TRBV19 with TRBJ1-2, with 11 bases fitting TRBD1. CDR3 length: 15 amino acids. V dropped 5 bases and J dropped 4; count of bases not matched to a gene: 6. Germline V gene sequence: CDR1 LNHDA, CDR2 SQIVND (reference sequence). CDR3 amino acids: CASSVGQGASYGYTF. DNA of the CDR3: TGTGCCAGTAGTGTTGGACAGGGGGCTAGCTATGGCTACACCTTC.

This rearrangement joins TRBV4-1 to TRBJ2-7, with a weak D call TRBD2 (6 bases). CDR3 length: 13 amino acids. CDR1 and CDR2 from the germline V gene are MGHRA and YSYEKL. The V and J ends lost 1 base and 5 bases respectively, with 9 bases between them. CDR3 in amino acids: CASSQVWEDEQYF. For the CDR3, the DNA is TGCGCCAGCAGCCAAGTGTGGGAGGACGAGCAGTACTTC.

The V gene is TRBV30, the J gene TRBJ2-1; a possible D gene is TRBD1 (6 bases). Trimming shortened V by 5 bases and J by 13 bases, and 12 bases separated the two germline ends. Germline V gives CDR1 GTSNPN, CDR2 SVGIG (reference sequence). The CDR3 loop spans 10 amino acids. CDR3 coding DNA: TGTGCCTGGGCCGAGGGGGAACAGTTCTTC. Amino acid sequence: CAWAEGEQFF.

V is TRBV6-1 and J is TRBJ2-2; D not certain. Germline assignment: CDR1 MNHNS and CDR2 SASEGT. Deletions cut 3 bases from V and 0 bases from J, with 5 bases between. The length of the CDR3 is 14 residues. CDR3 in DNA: TGTGCCAGCAGTGAGCGCCCGAACACCGGGGAGCTGTTTTTT. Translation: CASSERPNTGELFF.

The CDR3 loop is CASSYSRLAGGETQYF. CDR3 in DNA: TGTGCCAGCAGTTACTCTCGGCTAGCGGGAGGAGAGACCCAGTACTTC. V gene TRBV6-5 combines with J gene TRBJ2-5; 11 positions agree with TRBD2. The germline gives CDR1 MNHEY, CDR2 SVGAGI. There are 16 residues in the CDR3. Losses at the gene ends were 0 bases for V and 4 bases for J; bases not matched to a gene: 4.